The 19 T cell receptor beta chains below were found in one sample sequenced in a study of a mutant IDH1 vaccine in newly diagnosed glioma. Time point indicated: week 35, safety follow-up. Vaccination comprised doses that each held 300 ug of mutant IDH1 20-mer peptide, plus topical imiquimod. Their cognate antigens are unknown. Sequenced by immunoSEQ multiplex PCR; TCRdb stores in-frame clones only, minus some. The data hold tens of thousands of clones, with roughly nine tenths observed a single time. The specimen comprised PBMCs, sampled from a glioma patient whose treatment included an IDH1 peptide vaccine. Source of these receptors: a man between 35 and 55 years old with glioma.

The chain links TRBV7-2 to TRBJ1-2; 8 bases align to TRBD1. V lost 5 bases, J lost 4 bases, and 6 bases stayed unmatched. Germline V gene sequence: CDR1 SGHTA, CDR2 FQGNSA. The CDR3 is made up of 14 amino acids. CDR3 in DNA: TGTGCCAGCAGCCTCCCGGGACAGGCCTATGGCTACACCTTC. Its translation: CASSLPGQAYGYTF.

The V and J genes are TRBV25-1 and TRBJ1-1; D is unclear. The CDR3 length is 14 residues. From germline, CDR1 is MGHDK and CDR2 SYGVNS. Between the trimmed V and J ends, which lost 6 bases and 1 base, there was a span of 12 bases. The CDR3 loop is CASRRTGSNTEAFF. As DNA, the CDR3 is TGTGCCAGCAGAAGGACGGGATCGAACACTGAAGCTTTCTTT.

The chain combines TRBV6-5 with TRBJ2-7, with 7 bases identical to TRBD1. In germline, CDR1 is MNHEY, CDR2 SVGAGI. The CDR3 has 14 amino acids. V trimming: 4 bases; J trimming: 6 bases; junction bases outside the gene matches: 9. CDR3 DNA: TGTGCCAGCAGTTCCCGACAGGGAAAAGCCGAGCAGTACGTC. Its translation is CASSSRQGKAEQYV.

This clone appeared once. The chain employs TRBV15 and TRBJ2-6, with D perhaps assigned TRBD1 or TRBD2 (5 bases each). CDR3 length: 16 amino acids. V lost 0 bases to trimming and J lost 0 bases, with 6 bases between them. The germline V gene encodes CDR1 LNHNV and CDR2 YYDKDF (reference sequence). The CDR3: CATSRDGASGANVLTF. In nucleotides, the CDR3 is TGTGCCACCAGCAGAGACGGGGCCTCTGGGGCCAACGTCCTGACTTTC.

The chain uses TRBV25-1 and TRBJ2-7, with a possible D match to TRBD2 (6 bases). The germline CDR1 and CDR2 sequences are MGHDK and SYGVNS. Trimming took off 5 bases at V and 6 bases at J, with 20 bases between the two ends. The CDR3 extends over 15 amino acids. CDR3 region: CASSPFGGSSAEQYF. As DNA, the CDR3 is TGTGCCAGCAGTCCATTTGGGGGGTCTTCGGCCGAGCAGTACTTC.

This clone appeared once. The chain joins TRBV7-8 to TRBJ1-5, with 8 bases identical to TRBD1. V gave up 5 bases and J gave up 6 bases; unmatched junction bases: 9. This CDR3 is built from 15 residues. CDR1 is SGHVS, CDR2 FQNEAQ, per germline. Here the CDR3 DNA reads TGTGCCAGCAGCCCTACGGATACAGGGGGTCAGCCCCAGCATTTT. It is translated as CASSPTDTGGQPQHF. Full variable domain (remainder filled in from reference TRBV7-8 and TRBJ1-5): GAGVSQSPRYKVAKRGQDVALRCDPISGHVSLFWYQQALGQGPEFLTYFQNEAQLDKSGLPSDRFFAERPEGSVSTLKIQRTQQEDSAVYLCASSPTDTGGQPQHFGDGTRLSIL.

The rearrangement uses TRBV4-1 and TRBJ1-2, with D maybe TRBD1 (6 bases). Germline assignment: CDR1 MGHRA and CDR2 YSYEKL. Trimming removed 5 bases at V and 5 bases at J, with 12 bases between. The CDR3 has 13 amino acids. CDR3 amino acids: CASSYRVEYGYTF. CDR3 nucleotide sequence: TGCGCCAGCAGCTACAGGGTTGAGTATGGCTACACCTTC.

This clone is a singleton in its sample. The chain is built from TRBV7-9 and TRBJ1-4; D unresolved. CDR3 length: 15 residues. V lost 1 base and J lost 4, with 10 bases in between. The germline V gene has CDR1 SEHNR and CDR2 FQNEAQ (reference sequence). CDR3 region: CASSLVGRNNEKLFF. CDR3 bases: TGTGCCAGCAGCTTAGTGGGCAGAAATAATGAAAAACTGTTTTTT.

The chain uses TRBV5-6 and TRBJ2-2; TRBD2 matches 10 bases. Germline-derived CDR1 and CDR2 are SGHDT and YYEEEE. The ends lost 0 bases at V and 7 bases at J; junction bases unmatched: 6. This CDR3 is 16 amino acids long. CDR3 coding DNA: TGTGCCAGCAGCTTGGTACTAGCGGGGTATTACGGGGAGCTGTTTTTT. Protein: CASSLVLAGYYGELFF.

The chain joins TRBV28 to TRBJ2-5; D is ambiguous. Germline CDR1 is MDHEN and CDR2 is SYDVKM. Trimming cost V 4 bases and J 5 bases, with 8 bases left between them. The CDR3 is 12 amino acids. The CDR3 is CASSSVSETQYF. The CDR3 DNA follows: TGTGCCAGCAGTTCGGTATCCGAGACCCAGTACTTC.

The V and J genes are TRBV27 and TRBJ2-5; 7 bases are a match to TRBD1. Germline V gives CDR1 MNHEY, CDR2 SMNVEV (reference sequence). V was clipped by 0 bases and J by 1 base; unmatched bases: 5. The CDR3 consists of 16 residues. The CDR3 DNA is TGTGCCAGCAGTTTATCGGCAGGGGGTGCCCAAGAGACCCAGTACTTC. The encoded protein is CASSLSAGGAQETQYF.

In this sample, this clone turned up once. The CDR3 bases are TGTGCCAGCAGCTCCTTCGGGGAGCAGTACTTC. Its translation is CASSSFGEQYF. V is TRBV7-2 and J is TRBJ2-7; no firm D call. Trimming left V 4 bases short and J 7 bases short, with 8 bases between. Germline V gene data show CDR1 as SGHTA and CDR2 as FQGNSA. The CDR3 has 11 residues.

The genes are TRBV5-6 and TRBJ2-5, with TRBD2 matching over 12 bases. CDR1 and CDR2 from the germline V gene are SGHDT and YYEEEE. After removal of 4 bases from V and 2 bases from J, the junction contained 12 bases not matched to a gene. This CDR3 is built from 18 residues. The CDR3 region has the DNA TGTGCCAGCAGCCCGACTAGCGGGAGTTTTGAGCTACAAGAGACCCAGTACTTC. It is translated as CASSPTSGSFELQETQYF.

This chain joins TRBV9 and TRBJ1-1, with D possibly TRBD1 on 5 matching bases. The V end lost 7 bases, the J end lost 2 bases, and 12 bases lay between the germline ends. The germline V gene has CDR1 SGDLS and CDR2 YYNGEE. The CDR3 extends over 13 amino acids. CDR3 residues: CASQGDFNTEAFF. CDR3 sequence (DNA): TGTGCCAGCCAAGGGGATTTTAACACTGAAGCTTTCTTT.

This clone was seen a single time. J is TRBJ1-5 and V is TRBV7-4, with D hard to call. V was trimmed by 5 bases and J by 0 bases, leaving 14 bases between them. The CDR3 contains 16 residues. Germline V gene lookup returns CDR1 SGHVT and CDR2 SQSDAQ. CDR3 coding DNA: TGTGCCAGCAGCCCTCTATTATCGTGTAGCAATCAGCCCCAGCATTTT. Protein sequence: CASSPLLSCSNQPQHF.

The chain recombines TRBV7-2 with TRBJ2-3; D unclear. Trimming removed 10 bases at V and 6 bases at J, with 8 bases between. The CDR3 is made up of 10 amino acids. Per the germline V gene, CDR1 is SGHTA and CDR2 is FQGNSA. The CDR3 protein is CATPEDTQYF. CDR3 coding DNA: TGTGCCACCCCGGAGGATACGCAGTATTTT.

The V call is TRBV9, the J call TRBJ2-5, with a weak D call TRBD2 (5 bases). The CDR3 spans 12 residues. The germline CDR1 and CDR2 sequences are SGDLS and YYNGEE. V lost 8 bases and J lost 5, with 13 bases in between. The CDR3 nucleotides read TGTGCCAGTGGGTCGGGGTCGGAGACCCAGTACTTC. Its translation is CASGSGSETQYF.

The chain couples TRBV29-1 to TRBJ2-4, with D hard to call. Trimming shortened V by 4 bases and J by 6 bases, and 4 bases separated the two germline ends. In germline, CDR1 is SQVTM, CDR2 ANQGSEA. The CDR3 covers 10 residues. DNA for the CDR3: TGCAGCGTTGTAGGAAACATTCAGTACTTC. Its translation: CSVVGNIQYF. The entire variable domain, with the rest obtained from reference TRBV29-1 and TRBJ2-4, is as follows: SAVISQKPSRDICQRGTSLTIQCQVDSQVTMMFWYRQQPGQSLTLIATANQGSEATYESGFVIDKFPISRPNLTFSTLTVSNMSPEDSSIYLCSVVGNIQYFGAGTRLSVL.

This clone has just one count. CDR3 sequence: CASSPGLAGGSDTQYF. In nucleotides, the CDR3 is TGCGCCAGCAGCCCGGGACTAGCGGGAGGCTCAGATACGCAGTATTTT. The chain joins TRBV4-3 to TRBJ2-3; 15 bases map to TRBD2. The J segment lost 4 bases and the V segment lost 4 bases, leaving 3 bases of the junction unmatched. Germline CDR1 is LGHNA and CDR2 is YSLEER. The CDR3 runs to 16 residues.